This entry concerns a single T cell receptor (beta chain). Possible read error: a much larger clone is one base away. The CDR3 loop spans 15 amino acids. V lost 4 bases to trimming and J lost 0 bases, with 7 bases between them. CDR1 and CDR2 (germline): MDHEN, SYDVKM. The data belong to a study of blood T cells in healthy people across ages. Then a second PCR, running roughly 7 to 11 cycles, was carried out with a sample-barcoded 5' primer and a J-beta primer mix. TCRdb processed the 5' RACE reads anew with MiXCR; each CDR3 protein has one entry. The repertoire includes about 650,000 distinct CDR3 sequences, 32% of them detected once, and less than 20% sits in the top ten.

The sequence was obtained from a woman of 80 years or more in good health. Sequencing input: blood. The chain recombines TRBV28 with TRBJ2-6, with unresolved D. The CDR3 bases are TGTGCCAGCAGTTACCCGGGCTCTGGGGCCAACGTCCTGACTTTC. This codes for CASSYPGSGANVLTF.